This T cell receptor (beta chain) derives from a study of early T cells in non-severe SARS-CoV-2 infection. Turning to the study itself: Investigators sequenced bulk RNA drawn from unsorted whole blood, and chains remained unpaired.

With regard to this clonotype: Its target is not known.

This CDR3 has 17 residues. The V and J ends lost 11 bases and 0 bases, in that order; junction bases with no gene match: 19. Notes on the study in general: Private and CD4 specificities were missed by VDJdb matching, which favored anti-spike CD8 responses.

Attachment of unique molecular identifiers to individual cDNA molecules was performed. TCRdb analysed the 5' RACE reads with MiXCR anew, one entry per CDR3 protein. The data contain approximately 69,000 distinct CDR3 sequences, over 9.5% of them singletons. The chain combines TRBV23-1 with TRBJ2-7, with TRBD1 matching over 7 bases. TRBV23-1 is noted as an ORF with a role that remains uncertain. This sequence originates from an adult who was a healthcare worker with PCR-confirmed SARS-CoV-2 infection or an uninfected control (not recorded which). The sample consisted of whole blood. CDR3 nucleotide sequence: TGCGCCGGATTACACCCGACACCGGGACAGTCCTCCTACGAGCAGTACTTC. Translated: CAGLHPTPGQSSYEQYF.